This T cell receptor beta chain stems from a study of cytomegalovirus exposure and HLA in healthy donors. Across the whole study: Earlier work reported around 110 million unique TCR beta sequences from about 180 million T cells. The study, taken as a whole, reports: Researchers had no immune exposure information except CMV serostatus available. Confirmation in vitro established that three CMV-associated chains were specific for CMV antigens. Segments of the TCR beta V type were, in most cases, productive about 87% or about 30% of the time in an earlier analysis.

Only a few counts were recorded for this clone. Its antigen is not identified. Other DNA sequences within the sample encode an identical CDR3. Amplification used 60 Vbeta primers and 13 Jbeta primers. Sequencing was performed with immunoSEQ multiplex PCR; in TCRdb, only in-frame clones are kept and a portion is missing. The table records around 130,000 clones, approximately 69% of them present only once. This CDR3 is 15 amino acids long. Germline V gene lookup returns CDR1 KGHSH and CDR2 LQKENI. V lost 1 base, J lost 5 bases, and 9 bases lay in between. Sequencing was carried out using PBMCs. The source of this sequence is a man aged 40-55 years in good health and CMV-seropositive. The chain is built from TRBV18 and TRBJ1-6, with D perhaps TRBD1 (6 bases). The CDR3 spells CASSPLQGHNSPLHF. The DNA of the CDR3 is TGTGCCAGCTCACCACTGCAGGGGCATAATTCACCCCTCCACTTT.